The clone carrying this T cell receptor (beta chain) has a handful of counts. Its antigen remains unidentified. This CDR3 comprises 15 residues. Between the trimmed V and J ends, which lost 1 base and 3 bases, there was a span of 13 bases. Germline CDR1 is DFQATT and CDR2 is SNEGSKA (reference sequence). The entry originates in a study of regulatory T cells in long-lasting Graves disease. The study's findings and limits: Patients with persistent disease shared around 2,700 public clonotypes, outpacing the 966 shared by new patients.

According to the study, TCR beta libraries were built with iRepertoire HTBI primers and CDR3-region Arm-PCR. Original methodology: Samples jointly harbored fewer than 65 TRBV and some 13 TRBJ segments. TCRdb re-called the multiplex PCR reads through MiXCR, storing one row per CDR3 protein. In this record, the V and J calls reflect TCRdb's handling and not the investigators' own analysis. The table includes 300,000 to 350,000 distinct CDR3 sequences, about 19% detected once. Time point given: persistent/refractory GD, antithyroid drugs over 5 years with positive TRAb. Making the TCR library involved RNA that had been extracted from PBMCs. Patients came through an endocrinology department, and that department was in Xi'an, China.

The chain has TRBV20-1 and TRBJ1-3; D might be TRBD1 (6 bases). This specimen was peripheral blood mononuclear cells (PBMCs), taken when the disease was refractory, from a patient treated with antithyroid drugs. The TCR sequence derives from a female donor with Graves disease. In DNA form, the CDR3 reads TGCAGTGCTAGAGTGTCAGGGGCGGTTGGAAACACCATATATTTT. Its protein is CSARVSGAVGNTIYF.